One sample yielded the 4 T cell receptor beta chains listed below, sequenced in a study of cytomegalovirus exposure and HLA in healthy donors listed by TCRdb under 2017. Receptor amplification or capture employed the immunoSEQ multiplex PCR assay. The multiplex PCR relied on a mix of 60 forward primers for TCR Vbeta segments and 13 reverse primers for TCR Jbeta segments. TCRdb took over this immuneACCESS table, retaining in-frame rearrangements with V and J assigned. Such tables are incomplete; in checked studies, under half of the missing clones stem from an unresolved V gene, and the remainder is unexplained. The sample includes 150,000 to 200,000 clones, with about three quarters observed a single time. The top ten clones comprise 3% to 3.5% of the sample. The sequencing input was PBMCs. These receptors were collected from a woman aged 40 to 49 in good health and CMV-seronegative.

CDR3 region: CASSEDRAGNTIYF. The CDR3 bases are TGTGCCAGCAGCGAGGACAGGGCTGGAAACACCATATATTTT. V is TRBV5-4 and J is TRBJ1-3, with TRBD1 matching over 8 bases. The CDR3 covers 14 residues. The trim removed 4 bases at V and 2 bases at J, leaving 2 bases unmatched. Germline V CDR1 and CDR2: SGHNT, YYREEE (reference sequence).

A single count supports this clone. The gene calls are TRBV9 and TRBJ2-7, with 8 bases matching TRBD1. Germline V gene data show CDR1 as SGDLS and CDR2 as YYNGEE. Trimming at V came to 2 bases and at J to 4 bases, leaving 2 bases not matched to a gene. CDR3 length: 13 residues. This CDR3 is CASSVTGEYEQYF. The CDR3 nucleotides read TGTGCCAGCAGCGTGACAGGGGAGTACGAGCAGTACTTC.

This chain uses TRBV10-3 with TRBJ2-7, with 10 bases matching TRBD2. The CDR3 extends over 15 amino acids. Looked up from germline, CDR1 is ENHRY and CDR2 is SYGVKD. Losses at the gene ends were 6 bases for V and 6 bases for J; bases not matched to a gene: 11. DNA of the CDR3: TGTGCCATCAGACCCGATAGCGGGAGGATGGTCGAGCAGTACTTC. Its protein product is CAIRPDSGRMVEQYF.

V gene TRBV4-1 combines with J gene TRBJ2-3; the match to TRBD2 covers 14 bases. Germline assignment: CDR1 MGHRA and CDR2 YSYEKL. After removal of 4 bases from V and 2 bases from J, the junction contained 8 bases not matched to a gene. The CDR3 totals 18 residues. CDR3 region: CASSPYGLAGGNTDTQYF. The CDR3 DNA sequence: TGCGCCAGCAGCCCCTATGGACTAGCGGGGGGAAACACAGATACGCAGTATTTT.